Below, 9 T cell receptor beta chains from the same sample are listed, as sequenced in a study of blood T cell repertoires in COVID-19. TCRdb's table, derived via immunoSEQ multiplex PCR, lists solely in-frame clones and lacks some. The sample shows roughly 330,000 clones, about 90% of them seen only once. Specimen: PBMCs or T cells enriched from blood (not recorded which). The source of these receptors is a woman in her 30s who had recovered from COVID-19.

This clone appeared once. CDR3 bases: TGTGCCAGCAGAGGCCTTACTTTACTTCAGGGGAGCAACCCCTACGAGCAGTACTTC. Residues: CASRGLTLLQGSNPYEQYF. The chain is built from TRBV27 and TRBJ2-7; tentative D call: TRBD1 (6 bases). Germline assignment: CDR1 MNHEY and CDR2 SMNVEV (reference sequence). Trimming cost V 6 bases and J 2 bases, with 29 bases left between them. The CDR3 length is 19 residues.

The chain carries TRBV12-3 or TRBV12-4 and TRBJ2-7; 7 bases map to TRBD2. CDR3 length equals 13 residues. Trimming cost V 3 bases and J 7 bases; bases outside gene matches: 6. CDR3 sequence: CASSFGGVEEQYF. For the CDR3, the DNA is TGTGCCAGCAGTTTTGGGGGGGTGGAGGAGCAGTACTTC.

The V and J genes are TRBV18 and TRBJ1-2; D might be TRBD1 (5 bases). The CDR3 is 14 amino acids. Looked up from germline, CDR1 is KGHSH and CDR2 is LQKENI. V shed 4 bases and J shed 4 bases, with 13 bases lying between them. Here the CDR3 reads CASSQTDIGYGYTF. In nucleotides, the CDR3 is TGTGCCAGCTCACAGACAGATATAGGCTATGGCTACACCTTC.

The gene calls are TRBV6-6 and TRBJ1-1; D is possibly TRBD1 (6 bases). V lost 6 bases to trimming and J lost 3 bases, with 11 bases between them. The CDR3 has 13 residues. Germline CDR1 is MNHNY and CDR2 is SVGAGI (reference sequence). CDR3 loop: CASSSQGDTEAFF. The CDR3 DNA reads TGTGCCAGCAGCTCACAGGGTGACACTGAAGCTTTCTTT.

The chain recombines TRBV5-6 with TRBJ1-1; D ambiguous. Deletions cut 5 bases from V and 0 bases from J, with 14 bases between. Per germline, CDR1 SGHDT and CDR2 YYEEEE. The CDR3 length is 15 residues. CDR3 bases: TGTGCCAGCAGTCAGGAGCCGGGGTTGAACACTGAAGCTTTCTTT. Translated, it gives CASSQEPGLNTEAFF.

The CDR3 loop is CASSQSQVNTEAFF. CDR3 bases: TGTGCCAGCAGCCAAAGCCAGGTGAACACTGAAGCTTTCTTT. The chain uses TRBV16 and TRBJ1-1, with no clear D. Per the germline V gene, CDR1 is KGHSY and CDR2 is FQNENV. CDR3 length: 14 amino acids. With 2 bases removed from V and 0 bases from J, the gap between germline ends came to 7 bases.

This chain connects TRBV6-5 to TRBJ2-7; weak D call: TRBD2 (5 bases). V dropped 7 bases and J dropped 2 bases, with 18 bases sitting between them. CDR1 MNHEY and CDR2 SVGAGI come from the germline V gene. This CDR3 is 15 amino acids long. The CDR3 spells CASIIHGLPAYEQYF. The CDR3, as DNA: TGTGCCAGCATAATCCACGGACTGCCGGCCTACGAGCAGTACTTC.

This clone came up once. This chain joins TRBV18 and TRBJ1-3; D is unresolved. V was trimmed by 7 bases and J by 0 bases, leaving 4 bases between them. The CDR3 extends over 12 amino acids. Germline loops: CDR1 KGHSH, CDR2 LQKENI. The CDR3 sequence is CASLDSGNTIYF. The CDR3 nucleotides are TGTGCCAGCTTAGACTCTGGAAACACCATATATTTT.

J is TRBJ1-1 and V is TRBV10-3, with D unclear. The CDR3 extends over 12 amino acids. The germline V gene has CDR1 ENHRY and CDR2 SYGVKD. Trimming pared 10 bases from V and 0 bases from J, leaving 9 bases between. The CDR3 loop is CATAGVNTEAFF. The CDR3 nucleotides read TGTGCCACGGCCGGAGTGAACACTGAAGCTTTCTTT.